The 9 T cell receptor beta chains given below trace back to one sample, sequenced in a study of cytomegalovirus exposure and HLA in healthy donors. The PCR contained 60 Vbeta and 13 Jbeta primers. Produced via immunoSEQ multiplex PCR; TCRdb's table is partial and in-frame only. Among under 150,000 clones listed, under 85% were seen once. Input material: PBMCs. Every receptor here comes from a man younger than 30 in good health and CMV-seronegative.

The sample holds one count of this clone. The chain employs TRBV19 and TRBJ1-1; D unresolved. The ends were cut back, 1 base at V and 5 bases at J, with 8 bases in the middle. This CDR3 has 13 amino acids. Germline CDR1 is LNHDA and CDR2 is SQIVND (reference sequence). CDR3 protein: CASSIGGKTEAFF. The CDR3 coding sequence is TGTGCCAGTAGTATAGGAGGGAAAACTGAAGCTTTCTTT. The full variable domain, its missing parts supplied by reference TRBV19 and TRBJ1-1, is DGGITQSPKYLFRKEGQNVTLSCEQNLNHDAMYWYRQDPGQGLRLIYYSQIVNDFQKGDIAEGYSVSREKKESFPLTVTSAQKNPTAFYLCASSIGGKTEAFFGQGTRLTVV.

The chain is built from TRBV6-5 and TRBJ2-5; 9 bases align to TRBD1. From germline, CDR1 is MNHEY and CDR2 SVGAGI. This CDR3 has 14 amino acids. With V trimmed by 5 bases and J by 5 bases, 6 bases remained unmatched. The CDR3 sequence is CASSHRGLGETQYF. The CDR3 nucleotides read TGTGCCAGCAGTCACAGGGGGCTTGGCGAGACCCAGTACTTC.

This clone was detected only a few times. The chain has TRBV6-6 and TRBJ1-5; perhaps TRBD1 as D (6 bases). Germline loops: CDR1 MNHNY, CDR2 SVGAGI (reference sequence). Trimming left V 5 bases short and J 6 bases short, with 11 bases between. The CDR3 runs 13 residues. Here the CDR3 reads CASSLQGGQPQHF. CDR3 DNA sequence: TGTGCCAGCAGTCTACAGGGCGGTCAGCCCCAGCATTTT.

This chain joins TRBV19 and TRBJ1-6, with D tentatively TRBD1 (5 bases). The CDR3 extends over 13 amino acids. Trimming took 6 bases from V and 5 from J, leaving 8 bases between them. Germline CDR1 and CDR2: LNHDA and SQIVND (reference sequence). CDR3 in DNA: TGTGCCAGTAGACAGACAGATAATTCACCCCTCCACTTT. Its protein is CASRQTDNSPLHF.

The DNA of the CDR3 is TGTGCCAGCAGCTTGGAGCAGGGATATGGCTACACCTTC. Translation: CASSLEQGYGYTF. The chain combines TRBV7-9 with TRBJ1-2, with D perhaps matching TRBD1 (5 bases). CDR3 length: 13 amino acids. Germline values: CDR1 SEHNR, CDR2 FQNEAQ (reference sequence). V was trimmed by 3 bases and J by 5 bases, leaving 10 bases between them.

This clone appeared a few times. The chain combines TRBV5-1 with TRBJ1-2; tentative D call: TRBD1 (5 bases). CDR3 size: 12 residues. Trimming cost V 8 bases and J 9 bases, with 17 bases left between them. Germline CDR1 and CDR2: SGHRS and YFSETQ. The CDR3 DNA is TGCGCCAGGAAAGATTCGACAGATAGCTACACCTTC. Encoded protein: CARKDSTDSYTF.

This rearrangement joins TRBV13 to TRBJ2-7; 10 positions match TRBD1. J was trimmed by 3 bases and V by 4 bases; bases with no gene match: 3. CDR3 size: 14 residues. The germline V gene encodes CDR1 PRHDT and CDR2 FYEKMQ (reference sequence). In DNA, the CDR3 is TGTGCCAGCAGCTCCCGGGACAGGGGCTACGAGCAGTACTTC. This encodes CASSSRDRGYEQYF.

This clone was recorded a few times. The rearrangement uses TRBV18 and TRBJ2-3; TRBD2 is a possible D gene (6 bases). The CDR3 has 14 residues. Trimming took 6 bases from V and 6 from J, leaving 16 bases between them. Germline V gives CDR1 KGHSH, CDR2 LQKENI. The CDR3 loop reads CASSRDSLGDTQYF. The CDR3, as DNA: TGTGCCAGCTCTCGGGACTCCTTGGGGGATACGCAGTATTTT.

J is TRBJ1-1 and V is TRBV30; D is unresolved. The V and J ends lost 4 bases and 0 bases respectively, with 15 bases between them. CDR3 size: 15 residues. The germline V gene has CDR1 GTSNPN and CDR2 SVGIG (reference sequence). The CDR3, as DNA: TGTGCCTGGACTCTAGGTGCACGAATGAACACTGAAGCTTTCTTT. This gives the protein CAWTLGARMNTEAFF.